These 5 T cell receptor beta chains were all obtained from the same sample, sequenced in a study of T cells in Graves' hyperthyroidism and ophthalmopathy. Amplified TCR beta CDR3 regions derived from RNA transcripts. The HTBI primer set served for first-round RT-PCR of the TCR CDR3. TCRdb used MiXCR to reprocess the multiplex PCR reads, holding one entry per CDR3 protein. The sample has over 400,000 distinct CDR3 sequences, over 12% seen once. What was sequenced was blood. All receptors derive from a man between 18 and 29 years old with Graves' ophthalmopathy.

The chain joins TRBV5-1 to TRBJ2-5; no clear D gene. The CDR3 covers 14 residues. Trimming left V 1 base short and J 2 bases short, with 9 bases between. CDR1 and CDR2 from the germline V gene are SGHRS and YFSETQ. The CDR3 bases are TGCGCCAGCAGCTTGCCCCGCGGACAAGAGACCCAGTACTTC. Residues: CASSLPRGQETQYF.

The chain links TRBV11-1 to TRBJ2-6, with TRBD1 as a possible D gene (5 bases). V was clipped by 1 base and J by 2 bases, with 6 bases between them. Germline lookup yields CDR1 SGHAT and CDR2 FQDESV (reference sequence). This CDR3 region has 15 residues. CDR3 nucleotides: TGTGCCAGCAGCTTAGGCAGGGCTGGGGCCAACGTCCTGACTTTC. It specifies CASSLGRAGANVLTF.

With regard to this clonotype: One junction end does not reproduce the germline sequence, and a read error may be involved. This sequence joins TRBV3-1 and TRBJ2-7; 7 nucleotides align to TRBD2. There are 14 residues in the CDR3. CDR1 and CDR2 from the germline V gene are LGHDT and YNNKEL (reference sequence). The CDR3 here is CARSHKPTGGEQYF. DNA of the CDR3: TGTGCCAGGAGCCATAAACCAACGGGGGGAGAGCAGTACTTC.

This clonotype was seen at least ten times. The V and J genes are TRBV20-1 and TRBJ2-1; 7 nucleotides line up with TRBD2. This CDR3 spans 16 amino acids. Germline CDR1 reads DFQATT; CDR2 reads SNEGSKA (reference sequence). V dropped 0 bases and J dropped 2; count of bases not matched to a gene: 7. The CDR3 coding sequence is TGCAGTGCTAGAGATCCTAGCGGCAACCCCTACAATGAGCAGTTCTTC. This encodes CSARDPSGNPYNEQFF.

The V gene is TRBV5-1, the J gene TRBJ1-1; 9 bases agree with TRBD1. V was pared by 4 bases and J by 6 bases, with 10 bases of the junction left unmatched. Germline CDR1 and CDR2: SGHRS and YFSETQ. The CDR3 covers 15 residues. In DNA, the CDR3 is TGCGCCAGCAGCGCTGAAGGGACAGGGATACCTGAAGCTTTCTTT. Translation: CASSAEGTGIPEAFF. Filled out from reference TRBV5-1 and TRBJ1-1, the complete variable domain reads KAGVTQTPRYLIKTRGQQVTLSCSPISGHRSVSWYQQTPGQGLQFLFEYFSETQRNKGNFPGRFSGRQFSNSRSEMNVSTLELGDSALYLCASSAEGTGIPEAFFGQGTRLTVV.